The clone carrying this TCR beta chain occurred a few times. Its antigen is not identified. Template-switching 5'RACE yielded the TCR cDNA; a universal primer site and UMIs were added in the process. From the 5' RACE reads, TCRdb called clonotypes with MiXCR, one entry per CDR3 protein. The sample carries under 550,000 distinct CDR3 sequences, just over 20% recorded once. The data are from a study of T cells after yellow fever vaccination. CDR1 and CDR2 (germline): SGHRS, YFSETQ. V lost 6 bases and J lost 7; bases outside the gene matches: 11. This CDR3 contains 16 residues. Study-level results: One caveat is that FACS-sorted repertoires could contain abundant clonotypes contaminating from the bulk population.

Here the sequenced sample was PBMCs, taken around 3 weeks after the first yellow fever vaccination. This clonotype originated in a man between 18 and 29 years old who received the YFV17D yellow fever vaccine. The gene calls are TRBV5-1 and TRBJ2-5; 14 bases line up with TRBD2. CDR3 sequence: CASTRQGTSGGMTQYF. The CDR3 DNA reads TGCGCCAGCACCCGGCAAGGGACTAGCGGGGGCATGACCCAGTACTTC. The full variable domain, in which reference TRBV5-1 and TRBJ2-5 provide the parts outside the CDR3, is KAGVTQTPRYLIKTRGQQVTLSCSPISGHRSVSWYQQTPGQGLQFLFEYFSETQRNKGNFPGRFSGRQFSNSRSEMNVSTLELGDSALYLCASTRQGTSGGMTQYFGPGTRLLVL.